These 27 T cell receptor beta chains came from one sample sequenced in a study of PD-1 blockade in classical Hodgkin lymphoma. Profiled with immunoSEQ multiplex PCR; TCRdb holds only in-frame clones, not every one. Of tens of thousands of clones in the sample, around 80% were seen once. Relapses following autologous stem cell transplantation were seen in all patients, with brentuximab vedotin exposure varying. The specimen was peripheral blood mononuclear cells (PBMCs), collected before the second cycle of nivolumab. The receptors derive from a human donor with classical Hodgkin lymphoma.

This chain uses TRBV29-1 with TRBJ2-2; no clear D. The V gene's germline CDR1 is SQVTM and CDR2 ANQGSEA. This CDR3 has 11 amino acids. The V gene lost 4 bases and the J gene lost 4 bases, with 4 bases spanning the gap. CDR3 nucleotide sequence: TGCAGCGTTGCGATCACCGGGGAGCTGTTTTTT. Amino acid sequence: CSVAITGELFF.

The chain employs TRBV5-1 and TRBJ2-5, with no clear D. Germline V lookup: CDR1 SGHRS, CDR2 YFSETQ. There are 11 residues in the CDR3. V was pared by 6 bases and J by 5 bases, with 8 bases between. The CDR3 coding sequence is TGCGCCAGCAAGCTTGTCGAGACCCAGTACTTC. It yields the protein CASKLVETQYF.

This chain connects TRBV6-5 to TRBJ2-3; D gene unclear. The germline gives CDR1 MNHEY, CDR2 SVGAGI. V was pared by 2 bases and J by 0 bases, with 9 bases between. This CDR3 region has 15 residues. The CDR3 DNA sequence: TGTGCCAGCAGTTACAATGATGCTAGCACAGATACGCAGTATTTT. The encoded protein is CASSYNDASTDTQYF.

The chain joins TRBV10-3 to TRBJ2-7; TRBD2 agrees at 7 bases. The trim removed 3 bases at V and 6 bases at J, leaving 11 bases unmatched. The germline V gene encodes CDR1 ENHRY and CDR2 SYGVKD. The CDR3 spans 15 residues. CDR3 region: CAISEGLGALGEQYF. DNA for the CDR3: TGTGCCATCAGTGAAGGACTAGGGGCTCTTGGCGAGCAGTACTTC.

The CDR3 protein is CASSLAGGPDTQYF. The DNA for the CDR3 is TGTGCCAGCAGTTTAGCGGGAGGGCCAGATACGCAGTATTTT. The chain is built from TRBV6-1 and TRBJ2-3; 11 bases are a match to TRBD2. The CDR3 is 14 amino acids. Trimming removed 5 bases from V and 4 bases from J; junction bases left unmatched: 2. Germline V gene data show CDR1 as MNHNS and CDR2 as SASEGT.

J is TRBJ1-2 and V is TRBV6-1; D is unresolved. V was clipped by 2 bases and J by 7 bases, with 14 bases between them. Germline CDR1 reads MNHNS; CDR2 reads SASEGT. The CDR3 is made up of 14 amino acids. The CDR3 DNA sequence: TGTGCCAGCAGTGAACTACCTACGGCGGGTGGCTACACCTTC. Protein sequence: CASSELPTAGGYTF.

The chain uses TRBV6-1 and TRBJ1-2; 7 positions match TRBD1. Germline-derived CDR1 and CDR2 are MNHNS and SASEGT. V gave up 4 bases and J gave up 5 bases; unmatched junction bases: 7. The CDR3 has 14 amino acids. The CDR3 spells CASSAGTAEYGYTF. CDR3 nucleotides: TGTGCCAGCAGTGCCGGGACAGCTGAATATGGCTACACCTTC.

V and J are TRBV5-1 and TRBJ2-7; 8 bases map to TRBD1. V dropped 7 bases and J dropped 2; count of bases not matched to a gene: 8. This CDR3 comprises 14 residues. In germline, CDR1 is SGHRS, CDR2 YFSETQ. CDR3 DNA: TGCGCCAGCCAGGGGGCTGGGGCCCCCTACGAGCAGTACTTC. Its translation: CASQGAGAPYEQYF.

The chain carries TRBV28 and TRBJ2-7; TRBD1 might be the D (6 bases). The CDR3 is 15 amino acids. The germline CDR1 and CDR2 sequences are MDHEN and SYDVKM. Trimming shortened V by 5 bases and J by 4 bases, and 18 bases separated the two germline ends. The CDR3 protein is CASSLSGTTPYEQYF. In DNA, the CDR3 is TGTGCCAGCAGTCTGTCCGGGACAACACCGTACGAGCAGTACTTC.

V gene TRBV25-1 combines with J gene TRBJ2-1; no definite D call. The CDR3 has 13 amino acids. CDR1 and CDR2 from the germline V gene are MGHDK and SYGVNS. Deletions cut 4 bases from V and 3 bases from J, with 7 bases between. The CDR3, as DNA: TGTGCCAGCAGTGGGGAATACTACAATGAGCAGTTCTTC. This gives the protein CASSGEYYNEQFF. Based on the CDR3 plus reference TRBV25-1 and TRBJ2-1, the full variable domain is EADIYQTPRYLVIGTGKKITLECSQTMGHDKMYWYQQDPGMELHLIHYSYGVNSTEKGDLSSESTVSRIRTEHFPLTLESARPSHTSQYLCASSGEYYNEQFFGPGTRLTVL.

The chain links TRBV6-1 to TRBJ2-1; 9 bases fit TRBD2. J lost 4 bases, V lost 5 bases, and 3 bases had no gene match. The CDR3 runs 14 residues. Germline lookup yields CDR1 MNHNS and CDR2 SASEGT. This CDR3 is CASSRAGGYNEQFF. CDR3 sequence (DNA): TGTGCCAGCAGTAGGGCGGGAGGGTACAATGAGCAGTTCTTC.

This chain joins TRBV4-1 and TRBJ2-1; D not certain. The CDR3 length is 17 residues. The ends were cut back, 4 bases at V and 0 bases at J, with 16 bases in the middle. Germline V lookup: CDR1 MGHRA, CDR2 YSYEKL. In DNA, the CDR3 is TGCGCCAGCAGCCGAGATCCCCTCTGGGGCTCCTACAATGAGCAGTTCTTC. It specifies CASSRDPLWGSYNEQFF.

The J gene is TRBJ1-1, the V gene TRBV5-6; tentative D call: TRBD1 (6 bases). The CDR3 runs 15 residues. With 4 bases removed from V and 1 base from J, the gap between germline ends came to 14 bases. Looked up from germline, CDR1 is SGHDT and CDR2 is YYEEEE. The CDR3 nucleotides are TGTGCCAGCAGCCCCTACAGGGCCCCGAACACTGAAGCTTTCTTT. Translation: CASSPYRAPNTEAFF.

The V and J genes are TRBV19 and TRBJ1-5; D is unresolved. V lost 0 bases, J lost 1 base, and 10 bases lay in between. Germline loops: CDR1 LNHDA, CDR2 SQIVND (reference sequence). The CDR3 has 16 residues. The CDR3: CASSIEVSRSNQPQHF. The CDR3 DNA sequence: TGTGCCAGTAGTATAGAAGTCTCACGGAGCAATCAGCCCCAGCATTTT.

This CDR3 reads CASSGLPGQRSGNTIYF. The CDR3 DNA follows: TGTGCCAGCAGTGGACTACCGGGACAGCGCTCTGGAAACACCATATATTTT. The chain carries TRBV25-1 and TRBJ1-3, with TRBD1 matching over 7 bases. The CDR3 loop spans 17 amino acids. The V segment lost 4 bases and the J segment 0 bases; nucleotides outside the gene matches: 9. Germline V gene data show CDR1 as MGHDK and CDR2 as SYGVNS.

The rearrangement joins TRBV19 to TRBJ2-5; D is unresolved. There are 13 residues in the CDR3. The V gene's germline CDR1 is LNHDA and CDR2 SQIVND (reference sequence). Trimming pared 9 bases from V and 3 bases from J, leaving 14 bases between. The CDR3 protein is CASGRSIEETQYF. CDR3 DNA sequence: TGTGCCAGCGGTAGGAGCATAGAAGAGACCCAGTACTTC.

This chain uses TRBV27 with TRBJ1-1; 7 positions agree with TRBD1. V lost 3 bases, J lost 8 bases, and 3 bases stayed unmatched. The CDR3 contains 12 residues. CDR1 is MNHEY and CDR2 is SMNVEV in the germline V gene (reference sequence). For the CDR3, the DNA is TGTGCCAGCAGTTTCCCAGGGGGAGAAGCTTTCTTT. It yields the protein CASSFPGGEAFF.

V is TRBV6-5 and J is TRBJ2-7; 13 nucleotides match TRBD2. The CDR3 spans 15 residues. J gave up 3 bases and V 5 bases, and 4 bases lay outside the gene matches. Germline-derived CDR1 and CDR2 are MNHEY and SVGAGI. The DNA of the CDR3 is TGTGCCAGCAGTCGGGGGACTAGCGGGAACTACGAGCAGTACTTC. The encoded protein is CASSRGTSGNYEQYF.

This clone was counted a few times. This rearrangement joins TRBV10-1 to TRBJ1-1; D not resolved. CDR1 WNHNN and CDR2 SYGVQD come from the germline V gene (reference sequence). This CDR3 has 12 residues. Trimming cost V 5 bases and J 6 bases, with 10 bases left between them. CDR3 sequence reads: CASSLDRSEAFF. The CDR3 DNA reads as TGCGCCAGCAGTTTGGACCGGTCTGAAGCTTTCTTT.

The count of this clone is one. The V call is TRBV6-1, the J call TRBJ1-2; no clear D. The CDR3 covers 13 residues. CDR1 is MNHNS, CDR2 SASEGT, per germline. Between the trimmed V and J ends, which lost 3 bases and 7 bases, there was a span of 12 bases. The CDR3 reads CASSEGGSAGYTF. CDR3 in DNA: TGTGCCAGCAGTGAGGGAGGGTCGGCTGGCTACACCTTC.

The chain has TRBV5-1 and TRBJ2-7; D tentatively fits TRBD1 or TRBD2 (5 bases each). Per germline, CDR1 SGHRS and CDR2 YFSETQ. The CDR3 has 14 residues. Trimming took 0 bases from V and 0 from J, leaving 7 bases between them. The CDR3 here is CASSLGGFSYEQYF. The CDR3 DNA reads as TGCGCCAGCAGCTTGGGGGGGTTCTCCTACGAGCAGTACTTC.

This chain connects TRBV6-5 to TRBJ1-3; D might be TRBD1 (5 bases). Trimming pared 10 bases from V and 0 bases from J, leaving 13 bases between. CDR1 is MNHEY, CDR2 SVGAGI, per germline. The CDR3 totals 14 residues. The CDR3 spells CATSGQSSGNTIYF. The CDR3 DNA is TGTGCCACCTCGGGGCAGAGCTCTGGAAACACCATATATTTT.

Sample share makes this clone medium-sized. The J gene is TRBJ1-5, the V gene TRBV2, with 11 nucleotides matching TRBD1. CDR3 length: 18 residues. Germline CDR1 is SNHLY and CDR2 is FYNNEI. Trimming cost V 1 base and J 1 base; bases outside gene matches: 6. CDR3 protein: CASSEVRTGGLSNQPQHF. The CDR3 DNA reads TGTGCCAGCAGTGAAGTCAGGACAGGGGGCCTAAGCAATCAGCCCCAGCATTTT.

The V call is TRBV6-5, the J call TRBJ1-3; no firm D call. CDR3 length equals 14 residues. From germline, CDR1 is MNHEY and CDR2 SVGAGI. V lost 6 bases to trimming and J lost 1 base, with 10 bases between them. Here the CDR3 DNA reads TGTGCCAGCAGGATCACCCGTTCTGGAAACACCATATATTTT. Its translation is CASRITRSGNTIYF.

V usage is TRBV2 and J usage is TRBJ2-1, with TRBD2 identical over 11 bases. V gave up 6 bases and J gave up 8 bases; unmatched junction bases: 3. CDR1 is SNHLY, CDR2 FYNNEI, per germline. The CDR3 is 13 amino acids. The CDR3 coding sequence is TGTGCCAGCAGACTAGCGGGAGTGGATGAGCAGTTCTTC. Protein product: CASRLAGVDEQFF.

The chain joins TRBV7-8 to TRBJ2-3; the D gene is possibly TRBD1 (7 bases). V was clipped by 7 bases and J by 1 base, with 18 bases between them. This CDR3 has 16 amino acids. Germline CDR1 SGHVS, CDR2 FQNEAQ. The CDR3 nucleotides read TGTGCCAGCACCATCCTCCGGGGGACAGGCACAGATACGCAGTATTTT. This codes for CASTILRGTGTDTQYF. Using reference TRBV7-8 and TRBJ2-3 for the parts outside the CDR3, the full variable domain is GAGVSQSPRYKVAKRGQDVALRCDPISGHVSLFWYQQALGQGPEFLTYFQNEAQLDKSGLPSDRFFAERPEGSVSTLKIQRTQQEDSAVYLCASTILRGTGTDTQYFGPGTRLTVL.

The genes are TRBV19 and TRBJ1-5, with D unresolved. V was cut by 9 bases and J by 0 bases, with 15 bases left in between. The germline V gene encodes CDR1 LNHDA and CDR2 SQIVND (reference sequence). CDR3 size: 15 residues. The CDR3 is CASRRIRDSNQPQHF. CDR3 in DNA: TGTGCCAGCCGTCGAATCCGGGATAGCAATCAGCCCCAGCATTTT.